This TCR beta chain stems from a study of T cells in Graves' hyperthyroidism and ophthalmopathy. Whole-study context: Peripheral blood was drawn at first diagnosis, prior to all treatment.

Points from the study as a whole: The model forecast ophthalmopathy, anticipating it by a median approximately 6 months before onset.

Losses at the gene ends were 3 bases for V and 0 bases for J; bases not matched to a gene: 6. The CDR3 contains 16 residues. Germline values: CDR1 SGHRS, CDR2 YFSETQ. TCR beta CDR3 regions were amplified from RNA transcripts. The TCR CDR3 was amplified in a first-round RT-PCR using the HTBI primer set. MiXCR was run by TCRdb on the multiplex PCR reads, yielding one entry per CDR3 protein. The repertoire includes 500,000 to 800,000 distinct CDR3 sequences, around 15% of them detected once, and roughly an eighth sits in the top ten. This clonotype was picked up a small number of times. Its antigen is unknown.

The sequence came from a woman aged 50 to 65 with Graves' ophthalmopathy. The chain joins TRBV5-1 to TRBJ2-3; 8 nucleotides match TRBD2. The specimen was blood. CDR3 bases: TGCGCCAGCAGCTCCGGACTAGCAAGTAGCACAGATACGCAGTATTTT. It specifies CASSSGLASSTDTQYF.